The T cell receptor beta chain under discussion was sequenced for a study of patients and donors after allogeneic stem cell transplantation. In TCRdb, the RT-PCR reads were re-called with MiXCR into one record per CDR3 protein. The data contain roughly 140,000 distinct CDR3 sequences, 30% to 45% of them singletons. In this sample, this clonotype turned up a few times. Germline values: CDR1 PRHDT, CDR2 FYEKMQ (reference sequence). The germline V and J ends were trimmed by 5 bases and 5 bases, with 15 bases remaining between them. This CDR3 is built from 14 residues. Sequences were obtained from blood, either unsorted or a sorted T cell fraction (not recorded which). The genes are TRBV13 and TRBJ1-1; perhaps TRBD1 as D (5 bases). The receptor's source is a human donor who was either an allogeneic HSCT recipient or a stem cell or donor lymphocyte infusion donor (not recorded which). It is not recorded whose cells these are; they may come from a transplant donor. CDR3 DNA sequence: TGTGCCAGCAGCCCTGCAGGGCCCCAGACTGAAGCTTTCTTT. This encodes CASSPAGPQTEAFF.